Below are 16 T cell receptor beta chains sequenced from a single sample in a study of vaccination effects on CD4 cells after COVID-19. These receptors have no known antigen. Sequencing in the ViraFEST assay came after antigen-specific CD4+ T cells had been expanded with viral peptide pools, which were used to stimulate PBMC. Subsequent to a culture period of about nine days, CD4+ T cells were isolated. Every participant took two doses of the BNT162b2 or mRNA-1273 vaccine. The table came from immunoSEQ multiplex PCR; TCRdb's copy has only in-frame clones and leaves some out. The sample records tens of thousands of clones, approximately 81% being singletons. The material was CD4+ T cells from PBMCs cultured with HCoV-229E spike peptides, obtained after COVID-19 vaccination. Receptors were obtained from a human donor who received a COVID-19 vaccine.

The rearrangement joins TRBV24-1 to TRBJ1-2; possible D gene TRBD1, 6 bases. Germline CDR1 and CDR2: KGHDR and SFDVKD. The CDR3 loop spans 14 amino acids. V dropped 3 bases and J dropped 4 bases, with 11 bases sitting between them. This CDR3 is CATSDPGTPYGYTF. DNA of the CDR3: TGTGCCACCAGTGATCCCGGGACACCCTATGGCTACACCTTC.

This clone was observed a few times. CDR3 DNA: TGTGCCTGGAGAGGACAGGGGTACGGGGAGCTGTTTTTT. This gives the protein CAWRGQGYGELFF. J is TRBJ2-2 and V is TRBV30, with 9 bases matching TRBD1. CDR1 is GTSNPN, CDR2 SVGIG, per germline (reference sequence). The CDR3 consists of 13 residues. V dropped 3 bases and J dropped 7; count of bases not matched to a gene: 3.

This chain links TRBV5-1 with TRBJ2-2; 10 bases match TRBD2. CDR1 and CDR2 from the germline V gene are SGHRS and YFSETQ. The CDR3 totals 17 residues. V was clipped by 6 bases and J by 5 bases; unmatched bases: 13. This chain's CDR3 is CASTPLAGDSGTGELFF. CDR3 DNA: TGCGCCAGCACCCCGCTAGCGGGGGACTCGGGGACCGGGGAGCTGTTTTTT.

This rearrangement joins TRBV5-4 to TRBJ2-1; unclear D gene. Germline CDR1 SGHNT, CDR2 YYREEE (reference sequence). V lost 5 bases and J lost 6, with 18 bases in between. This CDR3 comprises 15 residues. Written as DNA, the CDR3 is TGTGCCAGCAGTGGGGAATCGGCCGTCATCAATGAGCAGTTCTTC. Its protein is CASSGESAVINEQFF.

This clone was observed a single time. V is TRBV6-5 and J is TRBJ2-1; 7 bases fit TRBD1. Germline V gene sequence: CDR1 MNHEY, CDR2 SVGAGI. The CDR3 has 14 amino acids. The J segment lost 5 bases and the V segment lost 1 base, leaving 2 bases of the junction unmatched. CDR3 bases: TGTGCCAGCAGTTACTTGACAGGGCACAATGAGCAGTTCTTC. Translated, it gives CASSYLTGHNEQFF.

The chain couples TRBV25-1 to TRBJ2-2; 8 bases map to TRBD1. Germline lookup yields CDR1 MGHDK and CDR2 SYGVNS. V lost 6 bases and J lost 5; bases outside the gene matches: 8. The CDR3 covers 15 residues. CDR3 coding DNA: TGTGCCAGCAGGGTAGACAGGGGAGGAACCGGGGAGCTGTTTTTT. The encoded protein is CASRVDRGGTGELFF.

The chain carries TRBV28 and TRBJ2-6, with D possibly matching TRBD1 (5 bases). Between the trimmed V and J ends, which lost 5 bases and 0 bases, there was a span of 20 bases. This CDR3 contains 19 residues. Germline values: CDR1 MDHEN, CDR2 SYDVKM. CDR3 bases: TGTGCCAGCAGTCGATGGCCTGACAGCAGAAGCTCTGGGGCCAACGTCCTGACTTTC. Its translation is CASSRWPDSRSSGANVLTF.

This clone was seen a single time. The CDR3 region has the DNA TGCGCCAGCAGCCATCAGGGGTGGGGTGGAAACACCATATATTTT. It specifies CASSHQGWGGNTIYF. This chain connects TRBV4-3 to TRBJ1-3, with a weak D call TRBD1 (6 bases). Deletions cut 3 bases from V and 3 bases from J, with 12 bases between. CDR3 length equals 15 residues. CDR1 LGHNA and CDR2 YSLEER come from the germline V gene.

The CDR3: CASRVWGQVIGQYV. CDR3 DNA: TGTGCCAGCAGGGTATGGGGACAGGTTATCGGACAGTACGTC. The chain couples TRBV27 to TRBJ2-7; 8 bases map to TRBD1. The CDR3 runs 14 residues. V dropped 6 bases and J dropped 10; count of bases not matched to a gene: 14. Germline V lookup: CDR1 MNHEY, CDR2 SMNVEV (reference sequence).

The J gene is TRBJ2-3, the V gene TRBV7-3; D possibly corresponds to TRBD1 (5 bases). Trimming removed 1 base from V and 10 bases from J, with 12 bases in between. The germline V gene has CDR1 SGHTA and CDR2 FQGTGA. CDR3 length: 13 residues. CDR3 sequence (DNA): TGTGCCAGCAGCTTAAAATCCGACAGCGCGCAGTATTTT. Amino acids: CASSLKSDSAQYF.

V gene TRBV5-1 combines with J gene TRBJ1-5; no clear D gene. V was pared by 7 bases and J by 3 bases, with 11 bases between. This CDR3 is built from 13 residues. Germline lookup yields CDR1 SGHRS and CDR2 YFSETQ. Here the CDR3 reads CASGENPNQPQHF. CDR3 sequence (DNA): TGCGCCAGCGGGGAGAACCCCAATCAGCCCCAGCATTTT.

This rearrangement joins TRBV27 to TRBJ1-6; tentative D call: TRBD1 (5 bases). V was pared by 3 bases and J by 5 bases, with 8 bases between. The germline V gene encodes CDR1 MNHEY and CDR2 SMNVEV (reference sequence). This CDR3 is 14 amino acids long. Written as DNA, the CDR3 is TGTGCCAGCAGTTTCTCCAGGGATAATTCACCCCTCCACTTT. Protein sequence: CASSFSRDNSPLHF.

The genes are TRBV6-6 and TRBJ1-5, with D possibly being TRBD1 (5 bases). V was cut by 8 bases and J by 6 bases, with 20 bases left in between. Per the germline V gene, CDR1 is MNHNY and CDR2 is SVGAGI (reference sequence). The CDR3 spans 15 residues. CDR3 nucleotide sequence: TGTGCCAGCTCCCCCCAGAAGGGCGGGGGTCAGCCCCAGCATTTT. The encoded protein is CASSPQKGGGQPQHF.

The CDR3 spells CAGARARVYEQYV. The CDR3 coding sequence is TGTGCCGGGGCCAGAGCTAGGGTATACGAGCAGTACGTC. This sequence joins TRBV28 and TRBJ2-7, with D possibly matching TRBD1 (5 bases). The V and J ends lost 11 bases and 4 bases respectively, with 18 bases between them. This CDR3 is 13 amino acids long. The germline CDR1 and CDR2 sequences are MDHEN and SYDVKM.

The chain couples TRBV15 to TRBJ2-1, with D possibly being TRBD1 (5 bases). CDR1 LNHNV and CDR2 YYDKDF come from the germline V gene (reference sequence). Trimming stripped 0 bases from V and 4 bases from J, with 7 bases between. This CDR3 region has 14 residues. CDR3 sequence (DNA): TGTGCCACCAGCAGAGAGCCAGGGTACAATGAGCAGTTCTTC. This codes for CATSREPGYNEQFF.

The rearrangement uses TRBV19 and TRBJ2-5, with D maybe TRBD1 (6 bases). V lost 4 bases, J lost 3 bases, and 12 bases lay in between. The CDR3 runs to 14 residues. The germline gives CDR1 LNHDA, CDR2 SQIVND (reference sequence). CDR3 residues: CASSTNRDKETQYF. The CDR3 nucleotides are TGTGCCAGTAGTACCAACCGGGACAAAGAGACCCAGTACTTC.